A selection of T cell receptor beta chains follows, all from one sample in a study of T cells in Graves' hyperthyroidism and ophthalmopathy. MiXCR, run by TCRdb on the multiplex PCR reads, gives a single entry per CDR3 protein. The table includes around 340,000 distinct CDR3 sequences, 17% detected once. Source material: blood. All receptors derive from a woman in her twenties or thirties with Graves' hyperthyroidism that later progressed to Graves' ophthalmopathy. Both conserved end residues are part of each CDR3. The D gene is left open where the match is weak. Rows may omit the clone size; those that give it use once, few, many or a size class.

D: TRBD2; J: TRBJ2-5; V: TRBV6-1; size: many; DNA: TGTGCCAGCAGCGGAGCGGGGGTGCAAGAGACCCAGTACTTC; CDR3: CASSGAGVQETQYF
D: -; J: TRBJ2-5; V: TRBV9; size: -; DNA: TGTGCCAGCAGCTCAGGGACTCGCCAAGAGACCCAGTACTTC; CDR3: CASSSGTRQETQYF
D: TRBD1; J: TRBJ2-5; V: TRBV3-1; size: -; DNA: TGTGCCAGCAGCCAACCTACGGTACAGGGGGCGGGAGAGACCCAGTACTTC; CDR3: CASSQPTVQGAGETQYF
D: -; J: TRBJ1-2; V: TRBV9; size: many; DNA: TGTGCCAGCAGCGAGAGCCCAAGGGCGGAGGATGGCTACACCTTC; CDR3: CASSESPRAEDGYTF
D: -; J: TRBJ1-2; V: TRBV6-1; size: many; DNA: TGTGCCAGCAGTGAAGCTTGGGTTCCTGACAGTAACTATGGCTACACCTTC; CDR3: CASSEAWVPDSNYGYTF
D: TRBD1; J: TRBJ2-7; V: TRBV18; size: many; DNA: TGTGCCAGCTCACCTTTACGGGACAGGGGCCTCTACGAGCAGTACTTC; CDR3: CASSPLRDRGLYEQYF
D: -; J: TRBJ2-7; V: TRBV20-1; size: few; DNA: TGCAGTGCCACCCGCTACGAGCAGTACTTC; CDR3: CSATRYEQYF
D: TRBD2; J: TRBJ2-1; V: TRBV19; size: few; DNA: TGTGCCAGTAGAAAGCGGGGGGAGGTGAATGAGCAGTTCTTC; CDR3: CASRKRGEVNEQFF
D: TRBD1; J: TRBJ1-1; V: TRBV14; size: many; DNA: TGTGCCAGCAGCCAAGTCGATTGGGGCTGTCTAGGACAGGGGGACACTGAAGCTTTCTTT; CDR3: CASSQVDWGCLGQGDTEAFF
D: -; J: TRBJ2-4; V: TRBV6-1; size: -; DNA: TGTGCCAGCAGTGACAGATTTTTAGCCAAAAACATTCAGTACTTC; CDR3: CASSDRFLAKNIQYF
D: -; J: TRBJ2-7; V: TRBV11-2; size: many; DNA: TGTGCCAGCAGCTTATCGTTAGGCTCCCTTCCCTACGAGCAGTACTTC; CDR3: CASSLSLGSLPYEQYF
D: -; J: TRBJ2-7; V: TRBV5-1; size: many; DNA: TGCGCCAGCGGGAGGGGGACCGTCCTCGACGAGCAGTACTTC; CDR3: CASGRGTVLDEQYF
D: -; J: TRBJ1-1; V: TRBV5-1; size: many; DNA: TGTGCCAGCAGCTTAACCGGGGACACCGAAGCTTTCTTT; CDR3: CASSLTGDTEAFF
D: TRBD2; J: TRBJ2-1; V: TRBV20-1; size: few; DNA: TGCAGTGCTAGTAGCGGGAGCCCCTACAATGAGCAGTTCTTC; CDR3: CSASSGSPYNEQFF
D: TRBD2; J: TRBJ2-7; V: TRBV28; size: many; DNA: TGTGCCAGCAGTTCTAGCGGGCAAACGAGATGGTACTTC; CDR3: CASSSSGQTRWYF
D: TRBD2; J: TRBJ2-1; V: TRBV30; size: -; DNA: TGTGCCTGGGGGGAGGGGACTGAGCAGTTCTTC; CDR3: CAWGEGTEQFF
D: -; J: TRBJ1-5; V: TRBV4-2; size: -; DNA: TGTGCCAGCAGCCCGCACCACGCCACGGACGGCAATCAGCCCCAGCATTTT; CDR3: CASSPHHATDGNQPQHF
D: -; J: TRBJ1-5; V: TRBV30; size: many; DNA: TGTGCCTGGAGTAGGAGGGGTAGGAATCAGCCCCAGCATTTT; CDR3: CAWSRRGRNQPQHF
D: TRBD1; J: TRBJ1-5; V: TRBV6-1; size: many; DNA: TGTGCCAGCAGTGCAAGACAGGGGATAAGCAATCAGCCCCAGCATTTT; CDR3: CASSARQGISNQPQHF
D: TRBD2; J: TRBJ2-7; V: TRBV4-2; size: few; DNA: TGTGCCAGCAGCCAAGAGCGGGAGGGAATTTACGAGCAGTACTTC; CDR3: CASSQEREGIYEQYF
D: TRBD2; J: TRBJ2-7; V: TRBV11-2; size: many; DNA: TGTGCCAGCAGTGGTAGCGGGCCGACCGAGCAGTACTTC; CDR3: CASSGSGPTEQYF
D: TRBD1; J: TRBJ1-4; V: TRBV2; size: many; DNA: TGTGCCAGCAGTTATCCGGACAGGGGCCCTGCAACTAATGAAAAACTGTTTTTT; CDR3: CASSYPDRGPATNEKLFF
D: -; J: TRBJ2-7; V: TRBV13; size: many; DNA: TGTGCCAGCAGTAGCAGGGGAAACTACGAGCAGTACTTC; CDR3: CASSSRGNYEQYF
D: -; J: TRBJ1-2; V: TRBV27; size: many; DNA: TGTGCCAGCAGTTTAAAGGGACTGGGTCTCGGCAGGTTAGGCTACACCTTC; CDR3: CASSLKGLGLGRLGYTF
D: TRBD2; J: TRBJ2-1; V: TRBV19; size: few; DNA: TGTGCCAGTAGTATACCTAGCGGGACTCGTGAGCAGTTCTTC; CDR3: CASSIPSGTREQFF
D: -; J: TRBJ1-6; V: TRBV4-1; size: few; DNA: TGCGCCAGCAGCCAAGTACGGCAGGATTCACCCCTCCACTTT; CDR3: CASSQVRQDSPLHF
D: -; J: TRBJ2-7; V: TRBV4-1; size: -; DNA: TGCGCCAGCAGCCAACCAGAGACATCCCACGAGCAGTACTTC; CDR3: CASSQPETSHEQYF
D: -; J: TRBJ2-7; V: TRBV5-1; size: few; DNA: TGCGCCAGCAGAGCGGAGGCCTACGAGCAGTACTTC; CDR3: CASRAEAYEQYF
D: TRBD1; J: TRBJ1-5; V: TRBV28; size: -; DNA: TGTGCCAGCAGTTTATGGGACAGGGAAGATCAGCCCCAGCATTTT; CDR3: CASSLWDREDQPQHF
D: -; J: TRBJ1-5; V: TRBV7-2; size: many; DNA: TGTGCCAGCAGCTTAGTAAGGGACGGAACGCCCCAGCATTTT; CDR3: CASSLVRDGTPQHF
D: -; J: TRBJ1-5; V: TRBV10-3; size: -; DNA: TGTGCCATCAGTGGGGGGGAAAATAGCAATCAGCCCCAGCATTTT; CDR3: CAISGGENSNQPQHF
D: -; J: TRBJ2-1; V: TRBV11-2; size: many; DNA: TGTGCCAGCAGCAGGACTTCTTCAATCTACAATGAGCAGTTCTTC; CDR3: CASSRTSSIYNEQFF
D: -; J: TRBJ1-1; V: TRBV6-1; size: many; DNA: TGTGCCAGCAAATTCCTTGGGGGAGGAACTGAAGCTTTCTTT; CDR3: CASKFLGGGTEAFF
D: TRBD2; J: TRBJ2-3; V: TRBV2; size: many; DNA: TGTGCCAGCACCGGGACTAGCGGGGATTCCCGCACAGATACGCAGTATTTT; CDR3: CASTGTSGDSRTDTQYF
D: -; J: TRBJ2-7; V: TRBV10-2; size: many; DNA: TGCGCCAGCAGCCCCAAGACAGGATACGAGCAGTACTTC; CDR3: CASSPKTGYEQYF
D: -; J: TRBJ1-1; V: TRBV6-6; size: many; DNA: TGTGCCAGCAGTTACTCAGGCGGAGACCGGGCGGGCACTGAAGCTTTCTTT; CDR3: CASSYSGGDRAGTEAFF
D: -; J: TRBJ1-3; V: TRBV19; size: many; DNA: TGTGCCAGCTCAAGTACAGACTCTGGAAACACCATATATTTT; CDR3: CASSSTDSGNTIYF
D: -; J: TRBJ1-6; V: TRBV6-1; size: few; DNA: TGTGCCAGCAGGCGTGCAGGGGCCTCACCCCTCCACTTT; CDR3: CASRRAGASPLHF
D: TRBD1; J: TRBJ2-7; V: TRBV20-1; size: many; DNA: TGCAGTGCTCTGAACTGGGACAGATACTCCTACGAGCAGTACTTC; CDR3: CSALNWDRYSYEQYF
D: -; J: TRBJ2-7; V: TRBV6-4; size: -; DNA: TGTGCCAGCAGTGTTGTCATCCACAGGGAGAACTACGAGCAGTACTTC; CDR3: CASSVVIHRENYEQYF
D: -; J: TRBJ1-3; V: TRBV5-1; size: many; DNA: TGCGCCAGCAGTTACGACAGCTCCAGCTTCTCTGGAAACACCATATATTTT; CDR3: CASSYDSSSFSGNTIYF
D: TRBD2; J: TRBJ2-6; V: TRBV28; size: -; DNA: TGTGCCAGCAGTAGCCAACCGGGACTAGCGGGATTAGGGTCTGGGGCCAACGTCCTGACTTTC; CDR3: CASSSQPGLAGLGSGANVLTF
D: -; J: TRBJ1-4; V: TRBV7-2; size: many; DNA: TGTGCCAGCAGCTTTTGGACCGAAGCAACTAATGAAAAACTGTTTTTT; CDR3: CASSFWTEATNEKLFF
D: -; J: TRBJ1-4; V: TRBV5-5; size: few; DNA: TGTGCCAGCAGCTGGCAGACAGGACAAACTAATGAAAAACTGTTTTTT; CDR3: CASSWQTGQTNEKLFF
D: -; J: TRBJ1-1; V: TRBV19; size: -; DNA: TGTGCCAGTAGTATAATTCGGCTAGGCAGGATGAACACTGAAGCTTTCTTT; CDR3: CASSIIRLGRMNTEAFF
D: TRBD2; J: TRBJ2-3; V: TRBV7-2; size: many; DNA: TGTGCCAGCAGCCCGGCGGGGAGCGGGGGGCACACAGATACGCAGTATTTT; CDR3: CASSPAGSGGHTDTQYF
D: -; J: TRBJ1-6; V: TRBV5-5; size: -; DNA: TGTGCCAGCAGCTTGGAGCCATATAATTCACCCCTCCACTTT; CDR3: CASSLEPYNSPLHF
D: -; J: TRBJ2-7; V: TRBV6-6; size: many; DNA: TGTGCCAGCAGTTACTCGAGATATCGAACCTACGAGCAGTACTTC; CDR3: CASSYSRYRTYEQYF
D: -; J: TRBJ1-1; V: TRBV11-2; size: many; DNA: TGTGCCAGCAGCTTAGACAGAAAACTTGAAGCTTTCTTT; CDR3: CASSLDRKLEAFF
D: -; J: TRBJ2-3; V: TRBV11-1; size: -; DNA: TGTGCCACCCGGGCGCCGGGCACAGATACGCAGTATTTT; CDR3: CATRAPGTDTQYF